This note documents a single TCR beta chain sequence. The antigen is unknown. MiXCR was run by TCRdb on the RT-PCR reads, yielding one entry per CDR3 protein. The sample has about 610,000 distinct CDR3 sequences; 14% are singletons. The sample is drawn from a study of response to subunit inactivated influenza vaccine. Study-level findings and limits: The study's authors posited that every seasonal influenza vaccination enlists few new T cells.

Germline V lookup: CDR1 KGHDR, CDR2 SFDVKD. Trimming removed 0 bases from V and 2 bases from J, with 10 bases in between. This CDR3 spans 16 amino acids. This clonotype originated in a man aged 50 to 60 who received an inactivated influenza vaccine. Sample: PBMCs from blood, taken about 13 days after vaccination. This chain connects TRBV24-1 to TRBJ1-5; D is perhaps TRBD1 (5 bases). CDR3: CATSDLSGSCNQPQHF. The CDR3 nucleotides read TGTGCCACCAGTGATTTGTCAGGGAGTTGCAATCAGCCCCAGCATTTT.